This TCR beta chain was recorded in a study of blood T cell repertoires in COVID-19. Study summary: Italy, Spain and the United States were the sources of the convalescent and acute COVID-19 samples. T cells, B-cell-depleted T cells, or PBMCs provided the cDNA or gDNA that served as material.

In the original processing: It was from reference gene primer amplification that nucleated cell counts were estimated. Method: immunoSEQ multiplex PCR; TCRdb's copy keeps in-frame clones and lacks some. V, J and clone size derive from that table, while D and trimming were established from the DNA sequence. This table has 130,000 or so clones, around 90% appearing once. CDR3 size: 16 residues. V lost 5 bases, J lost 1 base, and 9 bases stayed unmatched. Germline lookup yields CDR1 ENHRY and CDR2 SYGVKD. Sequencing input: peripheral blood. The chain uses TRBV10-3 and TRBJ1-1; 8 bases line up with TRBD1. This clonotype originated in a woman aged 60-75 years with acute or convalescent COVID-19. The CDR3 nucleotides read TGTGCCATCAGTAACTGGGACAGGCGCCCGAACACTGAAGCTTTCTTT. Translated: CAISNWDRRPNTEAFF.